This T cell receptor beta chain was profiled in a study of shared clonotypes between healthy human individuals. It was roughly 190 ng DNA, some 30,000 T cell genomes, that sorted-subset replicate PCRs used. This table comes from immunoSEQ multiplex PCR, and its TCRdb copy is limited to in-frame clones, with some not included. The data contain some 2,400,000 clones, under 97% of them seen just once; the ten biggest clones take up about 0.13%. About this clone itself: Its antigen is undetermined.

Study-wide findings and caveats: Rarefaction curves obtained for sorted subsets showed sequencing incomplete despite large depth.

The V gene's germline CDR1 is SGHAT and CDR2 FQNNGV. With 4 bases removed from V and 4 bases from J, the gap between germline ends came to 9 bases. The CDR3 has 13 residues. Specimen: naive CD4+ T cells sorted from blood. Indicated subset: CD45RA+ positively selected. The chain employs TRBV11-2 and TRBJ2-3; D is undetermined. The sequence was obtained from a man aged 18 to 29 in good health. CDR3 nucleotides: TGTGCCAGCAGCTGGGGAACAGCAGATACGCAGTATTTT. Translated, it gives CASSWGTADTQYF.